This TCR beta chain was captured in a study of technical replicates of blood from several donors. Germline CDR1 is MNHNS and CDR2 is SASEGT. The CDR3 totals 15 residues. As for this clone: A junction end diverges from the germline sequence, so it may reflect a read error.

Produced via immunoSEQ multiplex PCR; TCRdb's table is partial and in-frame only. The sample has fewer than 100,000 clones; around nine tenths are singletons. The chain couples TRBV6-1 to TRBJ2-2; 7 bases are shared with TRBD1. The clonotype comes from a human donor in good health. Sequencing was done on a sample of T cells isolated from PBMCs. The CDR3 protein is CAVAFGTAKTGELFF. DNA of the CDR3: TGTGCCGTGGCCTTCGGGACAGCGAAGACCGGGGAGCTGTTTTTT.